These T cell receptor beta chains were read from a single sample in a study of blood T cell repertoires in COVID-19. TCRdb's copy holds only in-frame clones and misses some; the assay was immunoSEQ multiplex PCR. The sample includes roughly 68,000 clones, 70% to 90% seen only once; the top ten take 3.4%. Material for sequencing was peripheral blood. These receptors were taken from a woman between 50 and 59 years old with COVID-19, enrolled during active disease. CDR3s include the opening cysteine and the closing phenylalanine or tryptophan. The D gene is left open where the match is weak. Expanded clones are given a class, and other clones once, few, many or no size at all.

j_call cdr3_length v_call d_call clone_size cdr3_aa cdr3_nt
TRBJ2-1 18 TRBV7-8 TRBD2 - CASSLAYSGRWSYNEQFF TGTGCCAGCAGCTTAGCCTATAGCGGGAGATGGAGCTACAATGAGCAGTTCTTC
TRBJ2-5 15 TRBV6-5 TRBD1 - CASSYRATGTETQYF TGTGCCAGCAGTTACCGAGCGACAGGGACGGAGACCCAGTACTTC
TRBJ2-5 13 TRBV29-1 TRBD1 - CSVRTGVEETQYF TGCAGCGTCCGGACAGGGGTGGAAGAGACCCAGTACTTC
TRBJ1-1 15 TRBV25-1 - - CASSEYTGVMGEAFF TGTGCCAGCAGTGAATATACGGGGGTAATGGGTGAAGCTTTCTTT
TRBJ2-3 15 TRBV27 TRBD2 - CASSGLAASTDTQYF TGTGCCAGCAGCGGACTAGCGGCTAGCACAGATACGCAGTATTTT
TRBJ1-1 13 TRBV28 TRBD1 - CASSLTGGFGAFF TGTGCCAGCAGTTTGACAGGGGGCTTTGGAGCTTTCTTT
TRBJ1-2 14 TRBV6-5 - - CASSPSPGGHGYTF TGTGCCAGCAGCCCCTCTCCGGGGGGTCATGGCTACACCTTC
TRBJ1-1 13 TRBV21-1 - - CANHKGGTTEAFF TGTGCCAATCATAAGGGGGGGACCACTGAAGCTTTCTTT
TRBJ2-7 12 TRBV2 TRBD1 - CASRTGNYEQYF TGTGCCAGCAGGACAGGGAACTACGAGCAGTACTTC
TRBJ2-7 15 TRBV7-2 TRBD1 - CASSYWDRGRDEQYF TGTGCCAGCAGCTATTGGGACAGGGGGCGCGACGAGCAGTACTTC
TRBJ1-6 14 TRBV3-1/TRBV3-2 - - CASSQGSGSSPLHF TGTGCCAGCAGCCAAGGTAGTGGGAGTTCACCCCTCCACTTT
TRBJ1-3 17 TRBV11-2 - - CASSFVTPPLSGNTIYF TGTGCCAGCAGCTTTGTAACTCCTCCACTCTCTGGAAACACCATATATTTT
TRBJ1-6 14 TRBV30 TRBD1 - CAWSAGTGDSPLHF TGTGCCTGGAGTGCCGGGACAGGAGATTCACCCCTCCACTTT
TRBJ2-1 15 TRBV4-1 TRBD2 - CASSPGLARKDEQFF TGCGCCAGCAGCCCGGGACTAGCCCGTAAGGATGAGCAGTTCTTC
TRBJ2-7 17 TRBV27 TRBD1 once CASSPPRTGQLAYEQYF TGTGCCAGCAGTCCCCCTCGGACAGGGCAATTGGCCTACGAGCAGTACTTC
TRBJ2-7 18 TRBV7-2 TRBD1 - CASSLFPSGTGGFYEQYF TGTGCCAGCAGCTTATTTCCGTCGGGGACAGGGGGGTTCTACGAGCAGTACTTC
TRBJ2-7 14 TRBV27 - few CASSLGDSRYEQYF TGTGCCAGCAGTTTAGGGGACTCCCGGTACGAGCAGTACTTC
TRBJ2-7 16 TRBV19 TRBD2 - CASSIDPASGSYEQYF TGTGCCAGTAGTATAGATCCGGCTAGCGGATCCTACGAGCAGTACTTC
TRBJ1-4 16 TRBV10-3 - - CAISDLPPGPNEKLFF TGTGCCATCAGTGATTTACCCCCAGGGCCTAATGAAAAACTGTTTTTT
TRBJ2-2 15 TRBV18 TRBD2 - CASSPRLAGVSELFF TGTGCCAGCTCTCCTAGACTAGCGGGAGTCTCGGAGCTGTTTTTT
TRBJ1-4 15 TRBV4-1 - - CASSQDQGSNEKLFF TGCGCCAGCAGCCAAGACCAGGGGTCTAATGAAAAACTGTTTTTT
TRBJ2-3 14 TRBV5-4 TRBD1 once CASSTGQGKDTQYF TGTGCCAGCAGCACGGGACAGGGGAAAGATACGCAGTATTTT
TRBJ2-5 15 TRBV2 TRBD2 - CASVSGRRRQETQYF TGTGCCAGCGTTAGCGGGAGGAGGAGACAAGAGACCCAGTACTTC
TRBJ1-2 15 TRBV18 TRBD1 - CASSPPGQGGYGYTF TGTGCCAGCTCACCACCGGGACAGGGCGGCTATGGCTACACCTTC
TRBJ2-3 16 TRBV24-1 TRBD1 - CATAEPGQGRTDTQYF TGTGCCACCGCAGAACCGGGACAGGGAAGGACAGATACGCAGTATTTT
TRBJ2-7 11 TRBV20-1 - - CSARSGYEQYF TGCAGTGCTAGAAGCGGCTACGAGCAGTACTTC
TRBJ2-1 17 TRBV11-3 - - CASSARRGSGKYNEQFF TGTGCCAGCAGCGCACGAAGGGGTAGCGGAAAATACAATGAGCAGTTCTTC
TRBJ2-7 13 TRBV6-5 TRBD1 - CASSGTGQWEQYF TGTGCCAGCAGCGGGACAGGGCAATGGGAGCAGTACTTC
TRBJ2-5 15 TRBV7-8 - once CASSLDPHSQETQYF TGTGCCAGCAGCTTAGATCCCCATAGCCAAGAGACCCAGTACTTC
TRBJ2-4 14 TRBV5-1 TRBD2 - CASSPGGGANIQYF TGCGCCAGCAGCCCCGGGGGGGGCGCAAACATTCAGTACTTC
TRBJ2-1 13 TRBV6-5 - - CASRGGWARGQFF TGTGCCAGCAGAGGGGGTTGGGCCCGAGGGCAGTTCTTC
TRBJ1-2 14 TRBV19 TRBD1 - CASNPTGKSYGYTF TGTGCCAGTAACCCGACAGGGAAATCCTATGGCTACACCTTC
TRBJ2-7 11 TRBV6-5 - - CASKTEAEQYF TGTGCCAGCAAAACTGAGGCCGAGCAGTACTTC
TRBJ2-3 14 TRBV5-1 TRBD1 - CASSHGQVTDTQYF TGCGCCAGCAGCCACGGACAGGTCACAGATACGCAGTATTTT
TRBJ1-4 14 TRBV6-2/TRBV6-3 TRBD1 - CASSYSMGQAALFF TGTGCCAGCAGTTACTCGATGGGACAGGCGGCACTGTTTTTT
TRBJ2-5 14 TRBV4-1 - - CASSHPNSKETQYF TGCGCCAGCAGCCACCCTAATTCAAAAGAGACCCAGTACTTC
TRBJ1-1 15 TRBV5-8 TRBD1 - CASSSRTGENTEAFF TGTGCCAGCAGCTCCCGGACAGGGGAAAACACTGAAGCTTTCTTT
TRBJ2-7 16 TRBV7-8 TRBD2 - CASSFRTSGDTYEQYF TGTGCCAGCAGCTTCCGGACTAGCGGGGACACCTACGAGCAGTACTTC
TRBJ2-7 15 TRBV4-2 TRBD2 few CASSHGLAGNYEQYF TGTGCCAGCAGCCATGGACTAGCGGGAAACTACGAGCAGTACTTC
TRBJ1-3 15 TRBV6-2/TRBV6-3 - - CASSYSSMVGNTIYF TGTGCCAGCAGTTACTCGAGTATGGTTGGAAACACCATATATTTT
TRBJ2-7 12 TRBV6-2/TRBV6-3 - - CASSPTGYEQYF TGTGCCAGCAGTCCGACTGGCTACGAGCAGTACTTC
TRBJ2-3 14 TRBV6-5 - few CASTRGRTSDTQYF TGTGCCAGCACCCGGGGGAGGACATCAGATACGCAGTATTTT
TRBJ2-1 14 TRBV2 - - CASSGQGTYNEQFF TGTGCCAGCAGTGGGCAGGGGACCTACAATGAGCAGTTCTTC
TRBJ1-5 17 TRBV6-1 - once CASSEAPRQVSNQPQHF TGTGCCAGCAGTGAAGCCCCCCGACAAGTTTCGAATCAGCCCCAGCATTTT
TRBJ1-1 13 TRBV3-1/TRBV3-2 - - CASLSSLHTEAFF TGTGCCAGCCTCTCGAGTTTGCACACTGAAGCTTTCTTT
TRBJ2-1 13 TRBV30 - - CASLQGAYNEQFF TGTGCCAGTTTACAGGGAGCCTACAATGAGCAGTTCTTC
TRBJ2-7 15 TRBV3-1/TRBV3-2 TRBD2 - CASSLGLAGGYEQYF TGTGCCAGCAGCCTGGGACTAGCGGGCGGTTACGAGCAGTACTTC
TRBJ2-5 14 TRBV28 - once CASSLQGGLKTQYF TGTGCCAGCAGTCTACAGGGGGGGTTGAAGACCCAGTACTTC
TRBJ2-1 16 TRBV28 TRBD2 - CASSSPPSGSRNEQFF TGTGCCAGCAGTTCCCCTCCGAGCGGGAGTCGAAATGAGCAGTTCTTC
TRBJ2-1 16 TRBV6-5 TRBD2 - CASSSLPGLADNEQFF TGTGCCAGCAGTTCCCTACCGGGACTAGCGGACAATGAGCAGTTCTTC
TRBJ2-5 16 TRBV7-2 TRBD2 - CASSPGAGRIHETQYF TGTGCCAGCAGCCCTGGAGCGGGGAGGATCCACGAGACCCAGTACTTC
TRBJ2-3 14 TRBV5-8 - - CASSFRTSTDTQYF TGTGCCAGCAGCTTCCGGACTAGCACAGATACGCAGTATTTT
TRBJ2-7 13 TRBV28 TRBD1 - CASSLGTGYEQYF TGTGCCAGCAGTTTGGGGACAGGCTACGAGCAGTACTTC
TRBJ2-7 15 TRBV11-3 TRBD1 - CASSKRTGIAYEQYF TGTGCCAGCAGCAAACGGACAGGGATAGCCTACGAGCAGTACTTC
TRBJ2-1 14 TRBV5-1 - - CASRDIKIGVEQFF TGCGCCAGTCGGGACATTAAGATCGGGGTTGAGCAGTTCTTC
TRBJ2-3 18 TRBV2 TRBD2 - CASSWILAGGMNTDTQYF TGTGCCAGCAGTTGGATCCTAGCGGGAGGCATGAACACAGATACGCAGTATTTT